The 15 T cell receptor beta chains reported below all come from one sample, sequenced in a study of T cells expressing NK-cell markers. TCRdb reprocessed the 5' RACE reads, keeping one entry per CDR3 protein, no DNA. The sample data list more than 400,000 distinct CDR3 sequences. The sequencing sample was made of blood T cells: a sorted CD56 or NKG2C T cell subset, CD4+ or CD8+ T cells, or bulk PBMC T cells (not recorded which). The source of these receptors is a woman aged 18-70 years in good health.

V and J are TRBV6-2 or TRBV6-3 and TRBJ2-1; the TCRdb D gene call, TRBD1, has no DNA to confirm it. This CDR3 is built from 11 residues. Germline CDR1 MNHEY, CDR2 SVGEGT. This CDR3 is CATLDSNEQFF.

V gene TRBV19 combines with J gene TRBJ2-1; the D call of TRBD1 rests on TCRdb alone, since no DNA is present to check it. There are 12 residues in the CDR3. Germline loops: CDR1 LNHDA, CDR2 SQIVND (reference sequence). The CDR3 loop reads CASRTGPNEQFF.

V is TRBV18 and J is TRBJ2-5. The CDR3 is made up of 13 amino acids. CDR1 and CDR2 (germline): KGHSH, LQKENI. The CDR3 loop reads CASSPGQIETQYF.

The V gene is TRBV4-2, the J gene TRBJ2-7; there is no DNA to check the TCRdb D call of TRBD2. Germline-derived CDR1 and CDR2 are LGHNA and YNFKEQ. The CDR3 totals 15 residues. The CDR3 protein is CASSQISGSLDEQYF.

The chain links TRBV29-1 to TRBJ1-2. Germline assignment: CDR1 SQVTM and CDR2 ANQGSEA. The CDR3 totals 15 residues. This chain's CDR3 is CSVEDMTRESYGYTF.

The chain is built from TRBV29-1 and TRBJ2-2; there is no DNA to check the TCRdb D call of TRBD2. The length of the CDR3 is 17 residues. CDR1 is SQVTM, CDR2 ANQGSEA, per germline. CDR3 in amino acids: CSVEDGVGGRALGELFF.

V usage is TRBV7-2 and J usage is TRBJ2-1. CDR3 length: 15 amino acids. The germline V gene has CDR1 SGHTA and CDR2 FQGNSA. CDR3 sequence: CASSFDFSSYNEQFF.

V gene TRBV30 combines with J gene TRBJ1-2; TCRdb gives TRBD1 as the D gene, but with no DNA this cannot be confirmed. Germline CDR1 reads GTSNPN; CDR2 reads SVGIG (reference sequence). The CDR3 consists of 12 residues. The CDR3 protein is CAWSPTGDGYTF.

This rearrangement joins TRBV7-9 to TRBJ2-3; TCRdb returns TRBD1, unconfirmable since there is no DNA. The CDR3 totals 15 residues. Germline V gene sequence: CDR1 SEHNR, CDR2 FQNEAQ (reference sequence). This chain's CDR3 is CASSFGQGLTDTQYF.

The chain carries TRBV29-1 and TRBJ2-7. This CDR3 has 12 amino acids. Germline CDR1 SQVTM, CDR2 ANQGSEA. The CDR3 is CSVHQEPDEQYF.

The CDR3 sequence is CSVSRNTEAFF. This chain links TRBV20-1 with TRBJ1-1. The V gene's germline CDR1 is DFQATT and CDR2 SNEGSKA (reference sequence). CDR3 length: 11 amino acids.

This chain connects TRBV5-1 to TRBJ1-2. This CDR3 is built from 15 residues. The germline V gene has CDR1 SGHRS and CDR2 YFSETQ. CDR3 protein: CASSSILDGGYGYTF.

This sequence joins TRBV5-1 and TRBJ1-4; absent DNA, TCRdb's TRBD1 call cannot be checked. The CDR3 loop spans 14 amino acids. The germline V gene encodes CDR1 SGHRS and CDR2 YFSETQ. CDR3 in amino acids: CASSSGTGDEKLFF.

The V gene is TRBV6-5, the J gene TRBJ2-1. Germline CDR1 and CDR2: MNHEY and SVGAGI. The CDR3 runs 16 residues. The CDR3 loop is CASSYHSGGSYNEQFF.

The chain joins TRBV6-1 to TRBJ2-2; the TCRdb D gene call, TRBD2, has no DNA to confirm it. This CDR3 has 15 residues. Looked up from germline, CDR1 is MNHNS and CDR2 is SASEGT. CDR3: CASSEGGDLTGELFF.